The TCR beta chain under discussion was sequenced for a study of cytomegalovirus exposure and HLA in healthy donors. Study in general: The approximately 110 validation repertoires used a platform that matched the one used for the roughly 700 first-cohort repertoires, as a later analysis reported.

The CDR3 sequence is 15 residues long. From germline, CDR1 is SGHNT and CDR2 YYREEE (reference sequence). Profiling relied on immunoSEQ multiplex PCR, and the TCRdb table lists in-frame clones only, not all of them. The sample holds about 220,000 clones; about 86% are singletons and the top ten take about 3%. About this clone itself: Sequence at one end of the junction differs from germline and may be a read error.

This TCR derives from a man younger than 35 in good health and CMV-seronegative. The rearrangement joins TRBV5-4 to TRBJ2-2; 11 bases agree with TRBD2. Material: PBMCs. CDR3 residues: CASSLGLADTGELFF. In DNA form, the CDR3 reads TGTGCCAGCAGTTTGGGACTAGCGGATACCGGGGAGCTGTTTTTT.